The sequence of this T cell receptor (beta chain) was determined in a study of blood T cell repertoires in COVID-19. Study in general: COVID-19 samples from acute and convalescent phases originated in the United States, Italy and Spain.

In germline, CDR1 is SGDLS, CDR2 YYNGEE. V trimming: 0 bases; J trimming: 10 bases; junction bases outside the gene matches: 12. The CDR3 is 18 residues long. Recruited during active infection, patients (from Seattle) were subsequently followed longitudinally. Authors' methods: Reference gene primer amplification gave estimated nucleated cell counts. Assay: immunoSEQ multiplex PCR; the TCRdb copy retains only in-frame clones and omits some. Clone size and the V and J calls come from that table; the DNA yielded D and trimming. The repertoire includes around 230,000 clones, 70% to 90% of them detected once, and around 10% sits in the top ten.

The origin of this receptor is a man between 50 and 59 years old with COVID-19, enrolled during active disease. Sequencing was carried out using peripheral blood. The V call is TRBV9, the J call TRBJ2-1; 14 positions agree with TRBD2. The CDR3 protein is CASSVGPGLAGERLEQFF. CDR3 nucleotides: TGTGCCAGCAGCGTAGGACCGGGACTAGCGGGGGAGCGATTAGAGCAGTTCTTC.